Listed below are T cell receptor beta chains from one sample, sequenced in a study of OX40 agonist ivuxolimab in advanced cancers. The assay was immunoSEQ multiplex PCR, and TCRdb's table has in-frame clones only and misses some. The profile shows tens of thousands of clones, approximately 88% of them singletons. The source material was CD4+ or CD8+ T cells sorted from blood, sampled in a trial of the OX40 agonist ivuxolimab. Receptor source: an adult with an advanced solid tumor such as melanoma, head and neck, liver or kidney cancer. Both conserved end residues are part of each CDR3. The D gene is left open where the match is weak. Clone size appears in some rows only: once, few, many, or a class for an expanded clone.

TGTGCCAGCAGCCCGTCTAGCTCTGGGGCCAACGTCCTGACTTTC	CASSPSSSGANVLTF	TRBJ2-6	TRBV2	.	.
TGTGCCAGTAGTATAGGCAGGGTCTATGGCTACACCTTC	CASSIGRVYGYTF	TRBJ1-2	TRBV19	.	once
TGCAGCGTCGGCTTGGGAGGGCCGGGGGATACGCAGTATTTT	CSVGLGGPGDTQYF	TRBJ2-3	TRBV29-1	TRBD2	.
TGTGCCAGCACCGGGAACTCCTACGAGCAGTACTTC	CASTGNSYEQYF	TRBJ2-7	TRBV27	.	.
TGTGCCAGCAGTGATGGGAGGTTCCAAGAGACCCAGTACTTC	CASSDGRFQETQYF	TRBJ2-5	TRBV2	.	.
TGCGCCAGCAGCACCCAACAAGAGACCCAGTACTTC	CASSTQQETQYF	TRBJ2-5	TRBV5-1	.	.
TGTGCCAGTAGTATGGGGGGGCCCTACGAGCAGTACTTC	CASSMGGPYEQYF	TRBJ2-7	TRBV19	.	.
TGCGCCAGCAGCTGGAAACCGGGACAGGGGGCGTTTGCGAACACTGAAGCTTTCTTT	CASSWKPGQGAFANTEAFF	TRBJ1-1	TRBV5-1	TRBD1	.
TGCGCCAGCAGCTTGGGGACGGGAGGGAATCAGCCCCAGCATTTT	CASSLGTGGNQPQHF	TRBJ1-5	TRBV5-1	.	.
TGTGCCATCAGTGCGAAGGACAGGGAAACTACCTACGAGCAGTACTTC	CAISAKDRETTYEQYF	TRBJ2-7	TRBV10-3	TRBD1	.
TGTGCTACAACGGATCCCGGCTACGAGCAGTTCTTC	CATTDPGYEQFF	TRBJ2-1	TRBV11-2	.	.
TGTGCCAGCAGCCTAGGGGGTAGCTCTGGAAACACCATATATTTT	CASSLGGSSGNTIYF	TRBJ1-3	TRBV28	.	.
TGTGCCAGCAGTTTCTCCGGGACTAGCGGGAGGAACGAGCAGTACTTC	CASSFSGTSGRNEQYF	TRBJ2-7	TRBV28	TRBD2	.
TGCGCCAGCAGTCCGGGACAGAAGACCGGGGAGCTGTTTTTT	CASSPGQKTGELFF	TRBJ2-2	TRBV5-1	TRBD1	.
TGTGCCAGCAGCTCCGGGCCGCGGATCTCTGGAAACACCATATATTTT	CASSSGPRISGNTIYF	TRBJ1-3	TRBV5-5	.	.
TGCGCCAGCAACCGACAGGGGAGAGACGAGCAGTACTTC	CASNRQGRDEQYF	TRBJ2-7	TRBV10-2	TRBD1	.
TGTGCCAGCAGCTTAGGATTGCCCGGGGAGCTGTTTTTT	CASSLGLPGELFF	TRBJ2-2	TRBV11-2	.	.
TGCAGCGTTGAATCAAGCTCTGGAAACACCATATATTTT	CSVESSSGNTIYF	TRBJ1-3	TRBV29-1	.	.
TGTGCCAGCAGCCTGGGGTCTGGAAACACCATATATTTT	CASSLGSGNTIYF	TRBJ1-3	TRBV5-6	.	few
TGTGCCAGCAGCGTTAGCGGGAGAGGGGAGACCCAGTACTTC	CASSVSGRGETQYF	TRBJ2-5	TRBV7-7	TRBD2	.
TGTGCCAGCAACCTAGACGGCTACAATGAGCAGTTCTTC	CASNLDGYNEQFF	TRBJ2-1	TRBV9	.	.
TGTGCCAGCAGCCACAGTGGACAGGGCGGGACCCAGTACTTC	CASSHSGQGGTQYF	TRBJ2-5	TRBV28	TRBD1	.
TGTGCCAGCAGCACTGGGCCCACCCAGTACTTC	CASSTGPTQYF	TRBJ2-5	TRBV7-9	.	.
TGTGCCAGCAGTTCGGGCCTGCAGCACGCTTTCTTT	CASSSGLQHAFF	TRBJ1-1	TRBV28	.	once
TGTGCCAGCAGTTTAAGGGGGAACCTCCCGTCCTTCTATGGCTACACCTTC	CASSLRGNLPSFYGYTF	TRBJ1-2	TRBV27	.	.
TGCGCCAGCAGCCAAGAACCTAGCTCCTACGAGCAGTACTTC	CASSQEPSSYEQYF	TRBJ2-7	TRBV4-3	.	.
TGTGCCAGCAGCGCGGGGACAGGGGCCGCCCTGGGGACCCAGTACTTC	CASSAGTGAALGTQYF	TRBJ2-5	TRBV9	TRBD1	.
TGCGCCAGCAGCTTGGCAGGGACAGCTTACGAAGCTTTCTTT	CASSLAGTAYEAFF	TRBJ1-1	TRBV5-1	TRBD1	.
TGTGCCAGCAGTTTAGGGGGTCACGAGCAGTACTTC	CASSLGGHEQYF	TRBJ2-7	TRBV28	.	.
TGTGCCAGCAGCCCAGCTAGCGGGAGTCACGAGCAGTACTTC	CASSPASGSHEQYF	TRBJ2-7	TRBV7-6	TRBD2	.
TGCGCCAGCAGCCAAGACCCGGGACAGGGTGAAAAACTGTTTTTT	CASSQDPGQGEKLFF	TRBJ1-4	TRBV4-3	TRBD1	.
TGTGCCAGCAGTGAAGTCCCCATCTCGTCATTACAGGGAAACACCATATATTTT	CASSEVPISSLQGNTIYF	TRBJ1-3	TRBV6-1	.	.
TGTGCCAGCAGCTCGGCAGGGACCTCCTCTGGAAACACCATATATTTT	CASSSAGTSSGNTIYF	TRBJ1-3	TRBV7-6	.	few
TGTGCCAGCAGCCTCGGACAGGAGCACGAGCAGTACTTC	CASSLGQEHEQYF	TRBJ2-7	TRBV28	TRBD1	.
TGTGCCAGCAGTGAAGTAGCGAATTCACCCCTCCACTTT	CASSEVANSPLHF	TRBJ1-6	TRBV2	.	once
TGTGCCAGTAGACCAGGGGACCCGAACACTGAAGCTTTCTTT	CASRPGDPNTEAFF	TRBJ1-1	TRBV19	.	once
TGCGCCAGCAGCCCCCAACAGGGGACATTCACCTATAATTCACCCCTCCACTTT	CASSPQQGTFTYNSPLHF	TRBJ1-6	TRBV4-3	TRBD1	.
TGTGCCAGCAGCCCGGACAGGGGAGAGACCCAGTACTTC	CASSPDRGETQYF	TRBJ2-5	TRBV11-2	TRBD1	.
TGTGCCAGCAGCTTCGGTCAGAGAAAGACCCAGTACTTC	CASSFGQRKTQYF	TRBJ2-5	TRBV7-2	.	.
TGTGCCAGCAGTCCTGGACAGGGCGGGATGCTCCGTCAGCCCCAGCATTTT	CASSPGQGGMLRQPQHF	TRBJ1-5	TRBV7-2	TRBD1	.
TGTGCCAGCAGCTTGGGGACTAGCTTCTACGAGCAGTACTTC	CASSLGTSFYEQYF	TRBJ2-7	TRBV7-2	TRBD2	.
TGCGCCAGCAGCCAAGGCCCCACCGGGGGTAGCACAGATACGCAGTATTTT	CASSQGPTGGSTDTQYF	TRBJ2-3	TRBV4-1	.	.
TGTGCCAGCATAGGAGGGTCCTGGTCCGGGGAGCTGTTTTTT	CASIGGSWSGELFF	TRBJ2-2	TRBV28	.	once
TGTGCCAGCAGCGTAGACGGAAACACTGAAGCTTTCTTT	CASSVDGNTEAFF	TRBJ1-1	TRBV9	.	.
TGCAGCGGTCCAAGCGGGGGGGCCGGCTCTGAGCAGTTCTTC	CSGPSGGAGSEQFF	TRBJ2-1	TRBV29-1	TRBD2	once
TGTGCCAGCACCGCGACCCCAATGAACACTGAAGCTTTCTTT	CASTATPMNTEAFF	TRBJ1-1	TRBV9	.	.
TGCAGCGTTGGTGGCTGGGAGGGCAGGGCGCCAGAAGCTTTCTTT	CSVGGWEGRAPEAFF	TRBJ1-1	TRBV29-1	.	.
TGTGCCAGCAGCTTTCGGAGCGAGCAGTACTTC	CASSFRSEQYF	TRBJ2-7	TRBV5-5	.	.
TGTGCCAGCAGCGCCCCCGGGGGAACCTCCTTCAATGGGCAGTTCTTC	CASSAPGGTSFNGQFF	TRBJ2-1	TRBV7-3	.	.
TGTGCCAGCAGTTTAGGACAGACCTACAATGAGCAGTTCTTC	CASSLGQTYNEQFF	TRBJ2-1	TRBV27	.	.
TGCAGCGTTGAATCGGGGCTCTCCTCCTACAATGAGCAGTTCTTC	CSVESGLSSYNEQFF	TRBJ2-1	TRBV29-1	.	.
TGTGCCAGCAGTGCACAGGGTTCCCTGAACTATGGCTACACCTTC	CASSAQGSLNYGYTF	TRBJ1-2	TRBV6-1	.	.
TGCGCCAGCAGTCCCCAAGGACGGGACTCACCCCTCCACTTT	CASSPQGRDSPLHF	TRBJ1-6	TRBV23-1	.	.
TGTGCCAGCAGCACCTACACCTACGAGCAGTACTTC	CASSTYTYEQYF	TRBJ2-7	TRBV5-6	.	.